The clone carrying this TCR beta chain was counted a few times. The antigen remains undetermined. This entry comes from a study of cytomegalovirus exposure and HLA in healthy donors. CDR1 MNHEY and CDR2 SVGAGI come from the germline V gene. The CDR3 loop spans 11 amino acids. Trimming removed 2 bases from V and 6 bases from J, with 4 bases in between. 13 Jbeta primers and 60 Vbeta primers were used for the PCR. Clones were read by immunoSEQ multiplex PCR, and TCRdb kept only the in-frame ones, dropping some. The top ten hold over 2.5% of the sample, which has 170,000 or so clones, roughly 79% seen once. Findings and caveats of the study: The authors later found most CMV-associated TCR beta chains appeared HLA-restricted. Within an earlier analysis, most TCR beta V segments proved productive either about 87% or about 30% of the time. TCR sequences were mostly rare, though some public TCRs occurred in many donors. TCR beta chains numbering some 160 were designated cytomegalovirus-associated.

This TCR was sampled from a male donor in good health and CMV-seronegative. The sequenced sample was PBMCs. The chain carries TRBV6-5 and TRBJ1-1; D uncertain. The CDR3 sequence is CASSYRAEAFF. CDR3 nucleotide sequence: TGTGCCAGCAGTTACCGTGCTGAAGCTTTCTTT.